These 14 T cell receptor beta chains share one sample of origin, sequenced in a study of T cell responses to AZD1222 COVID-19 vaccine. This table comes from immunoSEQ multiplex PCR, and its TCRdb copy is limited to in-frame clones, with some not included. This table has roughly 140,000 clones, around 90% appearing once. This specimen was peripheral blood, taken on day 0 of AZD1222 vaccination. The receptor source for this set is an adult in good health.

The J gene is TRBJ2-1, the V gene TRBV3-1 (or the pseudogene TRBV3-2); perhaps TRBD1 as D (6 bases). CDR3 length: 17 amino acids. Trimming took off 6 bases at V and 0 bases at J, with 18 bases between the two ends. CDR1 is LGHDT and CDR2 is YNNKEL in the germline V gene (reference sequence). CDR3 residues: CASRDLRGRTSYNEQFF. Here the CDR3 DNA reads TGTGCCAGCAGGGACCTGAGGGGGAGAACCTCCTACAATGAGCAGTTCTTC.

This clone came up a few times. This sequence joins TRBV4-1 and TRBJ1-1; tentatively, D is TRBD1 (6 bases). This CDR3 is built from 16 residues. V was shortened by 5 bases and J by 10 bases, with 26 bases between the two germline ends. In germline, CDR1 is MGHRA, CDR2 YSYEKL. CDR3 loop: CASSGVGGLNRFGAFF. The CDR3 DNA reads TGCGCCAGCAGCGGCGTAGGGGGACTGAACCGGTTTGGAGCTTTCTTT.

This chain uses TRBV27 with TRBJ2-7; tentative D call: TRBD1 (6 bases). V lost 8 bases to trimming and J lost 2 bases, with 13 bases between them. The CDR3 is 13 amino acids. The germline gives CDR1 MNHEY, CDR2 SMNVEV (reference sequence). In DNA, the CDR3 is TGTGCCAGCCGTACCGGACAGACCTACGAGCAGTACTTC. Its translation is CASRTGQTYEQYF.

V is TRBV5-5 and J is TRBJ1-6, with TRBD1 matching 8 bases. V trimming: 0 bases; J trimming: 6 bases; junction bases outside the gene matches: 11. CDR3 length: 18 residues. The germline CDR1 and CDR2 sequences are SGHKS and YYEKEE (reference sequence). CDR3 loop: CASSLAVADRVLNSPLHF. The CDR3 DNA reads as TGTGCCAGCAGCTTGGCCGTAGCGGACAGGGTGCTTAATTCACCCCTCCACTTT.

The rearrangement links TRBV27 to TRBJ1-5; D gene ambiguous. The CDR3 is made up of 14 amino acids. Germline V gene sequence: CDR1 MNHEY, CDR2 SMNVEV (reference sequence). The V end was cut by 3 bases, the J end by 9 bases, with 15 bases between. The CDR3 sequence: CASSFGRPKGPQHF. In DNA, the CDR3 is TGTGCCAGCAGTTTCGGCAGGCCCAAGGGGCCCCAGCATTTT.

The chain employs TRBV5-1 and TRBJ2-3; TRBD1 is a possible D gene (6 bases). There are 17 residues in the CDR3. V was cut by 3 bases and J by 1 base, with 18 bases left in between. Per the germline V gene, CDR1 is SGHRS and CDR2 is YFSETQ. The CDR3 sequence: CASSSMAGVVGTDTQYF. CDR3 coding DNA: TGCGCCAGCAGCTCGATGGCAGGGGTGGTGGGCACAGATACGCAGTATTTT.

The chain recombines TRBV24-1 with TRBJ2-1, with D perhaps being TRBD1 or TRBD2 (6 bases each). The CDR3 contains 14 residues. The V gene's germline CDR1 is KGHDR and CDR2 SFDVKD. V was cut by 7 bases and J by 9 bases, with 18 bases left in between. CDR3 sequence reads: CATSEGGGGREQFF. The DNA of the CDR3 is TGTGCCACCAGCGAGGGGGGAGGAGGGCGTGAGCAGTTCTTC.

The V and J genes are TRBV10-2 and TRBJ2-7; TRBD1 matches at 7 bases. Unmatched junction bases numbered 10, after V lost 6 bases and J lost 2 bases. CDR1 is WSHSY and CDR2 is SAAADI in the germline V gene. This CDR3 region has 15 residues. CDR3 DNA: TGCGCCAGCAGGAACTGGGACAGCCTAACCTACGAGCAGTACTTC. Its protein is CASRNWDSLTYEQYF.

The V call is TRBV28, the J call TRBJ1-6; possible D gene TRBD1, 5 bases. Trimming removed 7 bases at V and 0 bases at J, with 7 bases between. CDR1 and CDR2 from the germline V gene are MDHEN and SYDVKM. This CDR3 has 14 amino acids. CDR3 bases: TGTGCCAGCACAGGGAGCTCCTATAATTCACCCCTCCACTTT. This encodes CASTGSSYNSPLHF. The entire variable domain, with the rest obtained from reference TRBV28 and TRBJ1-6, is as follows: DVKVTQSSRYLVKRTGEKVFLECVQDMDHENMFWYRQDPGLGLRLIYFSYDVKMKEKGDIPEGYSVSREKKERFSLILESASTNQTSMYLCASTGSSYNSPLHFGNGTRLTVT.

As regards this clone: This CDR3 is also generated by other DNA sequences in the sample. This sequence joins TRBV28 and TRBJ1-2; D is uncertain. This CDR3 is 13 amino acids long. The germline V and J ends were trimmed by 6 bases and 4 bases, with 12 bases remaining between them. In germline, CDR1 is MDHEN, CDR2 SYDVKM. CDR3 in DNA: TGTGCCAGCAGCCTCGGGAGTCTCTATGGCTACACCTTC. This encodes CASSLGSLYGYTF.

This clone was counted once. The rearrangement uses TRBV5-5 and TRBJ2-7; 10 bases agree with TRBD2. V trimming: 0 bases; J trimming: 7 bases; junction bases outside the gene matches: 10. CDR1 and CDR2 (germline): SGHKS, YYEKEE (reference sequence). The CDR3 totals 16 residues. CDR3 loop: CASSLGVAGGNGEQYF. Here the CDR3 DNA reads TGTGCCAGCAGCTTGGGCGTAGCGGGAGGCAACGGGGAGCAGTACTTC.

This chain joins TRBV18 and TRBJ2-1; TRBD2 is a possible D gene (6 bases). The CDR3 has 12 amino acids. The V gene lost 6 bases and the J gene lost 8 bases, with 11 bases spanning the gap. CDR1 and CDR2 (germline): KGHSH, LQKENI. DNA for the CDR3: TGTGCCAGCTCTCTGGGGACTTATGAGCAGTTCTTC. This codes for CASSLGTYEQFF.

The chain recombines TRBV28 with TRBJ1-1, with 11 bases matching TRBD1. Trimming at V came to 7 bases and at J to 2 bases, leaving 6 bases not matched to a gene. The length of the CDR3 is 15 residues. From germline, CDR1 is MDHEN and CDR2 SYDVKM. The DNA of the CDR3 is TGTGCCAGCAAATCCGGGACAGGGGGTAACACTGAAGCTTTCTTT. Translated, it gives CASKSGTGGNTEAFF.

The CDR3, as DNA: TGTGCCAGCAGCTTGAGGGGTGGGGGAGATACGCAGTATTTT. This sequence encodes CASSLRGGGDTQYF. The gene calls are TRBV7-2 and TRBJ2-3; D assignment may be TRBD1 or TRBD2 (5 bases each). The CDR3 is 14 amino acids. Looked up from germline, CDR1 is SGHTA and CDR2 is FQGNSA. V gave up 3 bases and J gave up 5 bases, with 12 bases separating them.